This T cell receptor (beta chain) was identified in a study of T cells in lung cancer brain metastases (dated by TCRdb to between 2018 and 2020). Broadly, across the study: Of the 20 patients, seventeen had a history of tobacco use, with a median of approximately 40 pack-years. Of the roughly 21 patients, around 19 received no interval therapy between resection of the primary and resection of the metastasis. The primary and brain metastasis specimens were acquired a median of around 380 days apart. The study compared TCR beta CDR3 repertoires between fully resected primary non-small cell lung cancers and paired brain metastases. A cohort of approximately 20 patients was included, from whom 40 specimens were contributed, with one primary lung lesion and one brain metastasis obtained from each patient. A median age at first diagnosis of 45 to 65 years was recorded for the patients, of whom 8 or 9 were male and roughly 12 were female. The average DNA integrity number was over 3.5 in both primary and metastatic specimens, and the two sites did not differ significantly.

What the work shows at the level of the full study, not this receptor alone: Most clones were specific to a single lesion, and paired lesions overlapped only to a limited degree (mean Morisita index about 0.24). Significantly fewer unique productive clones were found in brain metastases than in paired primaries (median around 1,500 versus 5,000). DNA fragmentation in the FFPE samples may have kept the complete infiltrating T cell repertoire from being retrieved. It was not possible to control for the effects of preoperative corticosteroids on T cell infiltration in brain metastases. In brain metastases, the ten most abundant clones accounted for a significantly larger fraction of the repertoire than in primaries, a finding that suggests clonal expansion.

Patients underwent resection for synchronous oligometastatic disease or delayed recurrence of a solitary brain metastasis. To avoid including cancers other than NSCLC, any patient with a history of multiple malignancies was excluded. Using marked H&E slides as a guide, tumor areas were macrodissected from a few unstained 10 um sections that had been deparaffinized. Every specimen was formalin-fixed and paraffin-embedded (FFPE). The AllPrep DNA/RNA FFPE Kit was used for extraction of genomic DNA. Between about 2.24 and 5 ug genomic DNA was input per sample, and equal DNA input was given to paired samples. TCR beta libraries were constructed with the immunoSEQ hsTCRbeta Kit, which uses multiplexed V and J gene primers in two PCR steps. Pooled libraries with positive and negative controls were sequenced on an Illumina MiSeq using a 100-cycle paired-end protocol. As for the authors' bioinformatics: Raw data were processed by the immunoSEQ vendor into normalized, annotated TCR beta repertoire reports. Richness was defined as the number of unique clones by nucleotide sequence, and the iChao1 and Efron-Thisted estimators were used to extrapolate total richness. Paired lesions were characterized and compared using Pielou's evenness, Simpson's index, top-ten clone proportional abundance, and the Morisita overlap index. As stored in TCRdb, this immuneACCESS dataset retains in-frame rearrangements with V and J assigned. A fraction of the clones does not appear; measured against another copy, unresolved V genes explain less than half of the discrepancy, and the remainder lacks a known reason. The DNA was the basis for D and trimming; V, J and clone size are from that table. The sample contains thousands of clones, 75% to 90% of them found a single time. The ten largest make up 2% to 3% of the sample.

This clone has only a few counts. Its antigen specificity is not known. No base quality values were provided; no much bigger clone lies one nucleotide off. The CDR3, from cysteine to phenylalanine, totals 15 residues. The CDR3 DNA has 45 bases and is translated from base 1. Trimming takes 2 bases off V and 1 base off J; junction bases not matched to a gene: 3. CDR1 WSHSY and CDR2 SAAADI are derived from the germline V gene. Sequenced: tumor tissue from the primary lung tumor. Per the publication, the cell subset or site label means: primary lung cancer lesion. This receptor was taken from a man aged 50 to 59 with non-small cell lung cancer. This receptor chain uses TRBV10-2 and TRBJ2-5; 8 middle bases align to TRBD2. The DNA sequence reads TGCGCCAGCAGTGAGGTGGCGGGAGGCCAAGAGACCCAGTACTTC. Translation gives CASSEVAGGQETQYF.